The clone carrying this T cell receptor (beta chain) has just one count. Its specificity is not known. This sample is part of a study of CD4 T cell repertoires in COVID-19. Whole-study context: After nine to ten days of IL-2 expansion, CFSE-low cells were relabeled and restimulated with other coronavirus spikes.

Some clones are missing from TCRdb's copy, which holds only in-frame ones; the method was immunoSEQ multiplex PCR. Among 20,000 or so clones listed, over 75% were seen once. The germline V gene has CDR1 MNHEY and CDR2 SVGAGI. The CDR3 runs 15 residues. V was pared by 5 bases and J by 9 bases, with 12 bases of the junction left unmatched. Sequencing was done directly on freshly isolated, uncultured memory T cells. Findings of the study overall: Two or all three memory subsets shared several highly expanded SARS-CoV-2-reactive clonotypes.

This TCR was sampled from a human donor who had COVID-19. V gene TRBV6-5 combines with J gene TRBJ2-1, with 8 positions matching TRBD2. This material consisted of central memory CD4+ T cells from blood, taken before the COVID-19 pandemic. The CDR3 DNA sequence: TGTGCCAGCAGTCCTTTGGCGGGGGGTGGGGGTGAGCAGTTCTTC. It yields the protein CASSPLAGGGGEQFF.